The 32 T cell receptor beta chains given below trace back to one sample, sequenced in a study of cytomegalovirus exposure and HLA in healthy donors. Use of 60 Vbeta and 13 Jbeta primers characterized the PCR. TCRdb's copy holds only in-frame clones and misses some; the assay was immunoSEQ multiplex PCR. Of some 95,000 clones detected, approximately 71% appear once; the ten largest clones hold roughly a sixth. Sequenced: PBMCs. All receptors derive from a woman aged 18-29 years in good health and CMV-seropositive.

The V call is TRBV1, the J call TRBJ2-1; the tabulated D call, TRBD2, remains unverified against the DNA. TRBV1 is a documented pseudogene. The CDR3 totals 15 residues. The chain's CDR3 is CTSSQDGLDHNEQFF. Here the CDR3 DNA reads TGCACCAGCAGCCAAGACGGCCTAGATCATAATGAGCAGTTCTTC.

The chain employs TRBV2 and TRBJ1-3, with 7 bases fitting TRBD1. With V trimmed by 7 bases and J by 6 bases, 6 bases remained unmatched. This CDR3 is 13 amino acids long. Germline lookup yields CDR1 SNHLY and CDR2 FYNNEI. The CDR3, as DNA: TGTGCCAGCAACTCCGGGACAGAAAACACCATATATTTT. This translates into CASNSGTENTIYF.

The chain is built from TRBV30 and TRBJ1-5; 7 bases are shared with TRBD1. V shed 4 bases, J shed 0 bases, and the junction held 12 bases outside the gene matches. CDR1 and CDR2 from the germline V gene are GTSNPN and SVGIG (reference sequence). This CDR3 spans 17 amino acids. In DNA, the CDR3 is TGTGCCTGGACTCCGACAGGGATGGGGACTAGCAATCAGCCCCAGCATTTT. It yields the protein CAWTPTGMGTSNQPQHF. The complete variable domain, with remaining parts taken from reference TRBV30 and TRBJ1-5, reads SQTIHQWPATLVQPVGSPLSLECTVEGTSNPNLYWYRQAAGRGLQLLFYSVGIGQISSEVPQNLSASRPQDRQFILSSKKLLLSDSGFYLCAWTPTGMGTSNQPQHFGDGTRLSIL.

This rearrangement joins TRBV7-9 to TRBJ1-1, with a possible D match to TRBD1 (5 bases). The V gene's germline CDR1 is SEHNR and CDR2 FQNEAQ (reference sequence). The CDR3 is made up of 15 amino acids. The germline V and J ends were trimmed by 4 bases and 0 bases, with 12 bases remaining between them. The CDR3 here is CASSSPGRLNTEAFF. In DNA, the CDR3 is TGTGCCAGCAGCTCGCCAGGGAGGCTGAACACTGAAGCTTTCTTT.

Details on this clone: The junction departs from germline at one end; a sequencing error may be responsible. The sample has other DNA sequences that encode this CDR3 too. The chain is built from TRBV29-1 and TRBJ2-1; 8 bases are a match to TRBD1. Germline CDR1 is SQVTM and CDR2 is ANQGSEA. The CDR3 consists of 16 residues. CDR3 region: CSVEGATGGMGNEQFF. Written as DNA, the CDR3 is TGCAGCGTTGAGGGAGCTACAGGGGGAATGGGCAATGAACAGTTCTTC.

J is TRBJ2-1 and V is TRBV6-5; D possibly corresponds to TRBD2 (6 bases). The CDR3 totals 12 residues. Trimming took off 7 bases at V and 12 bases at J, with 16 bases between the two ends. The V gene's germline CDR1 is MNHEY and CDR2 SVGAGI. CDR3 nucleotides: TGTGCCAGCACCTCGTCACGGGGGACGCAGTTCTTC. Protein sequence: CASTSSRGTQFF.

V is TRBV7-4 and J is TRBJ2-3; unclear D gene. The CDR3 is 17 residues long. Germline-derived CDR1 and CDR2 are SGHVT and SQSDAQ. V was cut by 6 bases and J by 0 bases, with 19 bases left in between. CDR3: CASSPCDTLFSTDTQYF. The CDR3 bases are TGTGCCAGCAGTCCATGTGACACCCTTTTTAGCACAGATACGCAGTATTTT. Using reference TRBV7-4 and TRBJ2-3 for the parts outside the CDR3, the full variable domain is GAGVSQSPRYKVAKRGRDVALRCDSISGHVTLYWYRQTLGQGSEVLTYSQSDAQRDKSGRPSGRFSAERPERSVSTLKIQRTEQGDSAVYLCASSPCDTLFSTDTQYFGPGTRLTVL.

The rearrangement uses TRBV6-1 and TRBJ2-3; perhaps TRBD1 as D (5 bases). The germline CDR1 and CDR2 sequences are MNHNS and SASEGT. V lost 7 bases and J 2 bases, leaving 13 bases between the germline ends. The CDR3 covers 14 residues. The CDR3 sequence is CASTLHRNTDTQYF. CDR3 nucleotide sequence: TGTGCCAGCACCCTCCACAGGAACACAGATACGCAGTATTTT.

This chain joins TRBV4-1 and TRBJ1-3; TRBD1 matches at 8 bases. The V segment lost 1 base and the J segment 0 bases; nucleotides outside the gene matches: 8. Germline V gene lookup returns CDR1 MGHRA and CDR2 YSYEKL. This CDR3 has 18 amino acids. CDR3 residues: CASSQGGWDRLSGNTIYF. The CDR3 DNA is TGCGCCAGCAGCCAAGGAGGATGGGACAGGCTCTCTGGAAACACCATATATTTT.

V and J are TRBV11-2 and TRBJ2-7, with D unresolved. Germline V gene sequence: CDR1 SGHAT, CDR2 FQNNGV. The CDR3 sequence is 13 residues long. Trimming removed 0 bases from V and 0 bases from J, with 3 bases in between. In DNA form, the CDR3 reads TGTGCCAGCAGCTTAGACCGCTCCTACGAGCAGTACTTC. Protein sequence: CASSLDRSYEQYF. Variable domain in full (rest from reference TRBV11-2 and TRBJ2-7): EAGVAQSPRYKIIEKRQSVAFWCNPISGHATLYWYQQILGQGPKLLIQFQNNGVVDDSQLPKDRFSAERLKGVDSTLKIQPAKLEDSAVYLCASSLDRSYEQYFGPGTRLTVT.

The rearrangement links TRBV5-1 to TRBJ2-2; tentatively, D is TRBD1 (5 bases). This CDR3 is 15 amino acids long. The germline CDR1 and CDR2 sequences are SGHRS and YFSETQ. Trimming stripped 4 bases from V and 0 bases from J, with 10 bases between. The CDR3 region is CASSTDTPNTGELFF. CDR3 nucleotides: TGCGCCAGCAGCACGGACACGCCGAACACCGGGGAGCTGTTTTTT.

This clone showed up just a few times. The chain recombines TRBV6-1 with TRBJ2-5; D remains ambiguous. The J call is in doubt because the DNA end fits TRBJ2-7 better. The length of the CDR3 is 12 residues. Germline V lookup: CDR1 MNHNS, CDR2 SASEGT. The CDR3 DNA is TGTGCCAGCAGAGCCGAAAGCTACGAGCAGTACTTC. Translated: CASRAESYEQYF.

The chain links TRBV18 to TRBJ1-6; the match to TRBD1 covers 8 bases. Unmatched junction bases numbered 8, after V lost 3 bases and J lost 10 bases. The CDR3 consists of 15 residues. Germline CDR1 and CDR2: KGHSH and LQKENI. CDR3 region: CASSPADRVGSPLHF. The CDR3 DNA sequence: TGTGCCAGCTCACCCGCGGACAGGGTCGGCTCACCCCTCCACTTT.

The chain uses TRBV6-5 and TRBJ2-3; D might be TRBD1 (6 bases). The CDR3 totals 14 residues. Germline V gene sequence: CDR1 MNHEY, CDR2 SVGAGI. V was shortened by 6 bases and J by 5 bases, with 15 bases between the two germline ends. CDR3 coding DNA: TGTGCCAGCAGGGGGGCTAGCTTTAAAGATACGCAGTATTTT. It translates to CASRGASFKDTQYF.

This clone was detected a few times. V is TRBV28 and J is TRBJ1-5; maybe TRBD1 (5 bases). Germline V CDR1 and CDR2: MDHEN, SYDVKM. V lost 5 bases and J lost 2, with 13 bases in between. The length of the CDR3 is 15 residues. CDR3 sequence (DNA): TGTGCCAGCAGTCCGACCGGGACTGGCAATCAGCCCCAGCATTTT. Translating it yields CASSPTGTGNQPQHF.

The V and J genes are TRBV6-5 and TRBJ1-6; 11 positions agree with TRBD1. The CDR3 length is 15 residues. Germline CDR1 MNHEY, CDR2 SVGAGI. The J segment lost 10 bases and the V segment lost 6 bases, leaving 8 bases of the junction unmatched. Here the CDR3 reads CASSAGTGGKSPLHF. CDR3 DNA: TGTGCCAGCAGCGCCGGGACAGGGGGTAAATCACCCCTCCACTTT.

This clone was picked up one time. The chain has TRBV7-2 and TRBJ2-5, with D possibly matching TRBD1 (5 bases). V lost 5 bases to trimming and J lost 5 bases, with 9 bases between them. The germline CDR1 and CDR2 sequences are SGHTA and FQGNSA. This CDR3 is built from 12 residues. CDR3 nucleotides: TGTGCCAGCAGCGGAAGGGGTGAGACCCAGTACTTC. Encoded protein: CASSGRGETQYF.

A few counts support this clone. V usage is TRBV2 and J usage is TRBJ1-1, with D possibly TRBD1 on 5 matching bases. Trimming pared 0 bases from V and 6 bases from J, leaving 11 bases between. The CDR3 runs to 14 residues. Per germline, CDR1 SNHLY and CDR2 FYNNEI. The CDR3 region is CASSEALGGSEAFF. CDR3 in DNA: TGTGCCAGCAGTGAAGCGCTCGGGGGATCTGAAGCTTTCTTT.

This sequence joins TRBV4-3 and TRBJ2-1; D is perhaps TRBD2 (5 bases). The V end lost 0 bases, the J end lost 10 bases, and 10 bases lay between the germline ends. The germline CDR1 and CDR2 sequences are LGHNA and YSLEER. The CDR3 has 13 amino acids. The CDR3 sequence is CASSQDLAREQFF. CDR3 coding DNA: TGCGCCAGCAGCCAAGATTTAGCGCGGGAGCAGTTCTTC.

The gene calls are TRBV7-2 and TRBJ1-1; weak D call: TRBD1 (5 bases). This CDR3 comprises 13 residues. Between the trimmed V and J ends, which lost 5 bases and 14 bases, there was a span of 21 bases. Germline CDR1 is SGHTA and CDR2 is FQGNSA. As DNA, the CDR3 is TGTGCCAGCAGCAAGCCCCTCCTCGGGGCGGGGTTCTTT. It encodes CASSKPLLGAGFF. Using reference TRBV7-2 and TRBJ1-1 for the parts outside the CDR3, the full variable domain is GAGVSQSPSNKVTEKGKDVELRCDPISGHTALYWYRQSLGQGLEFLIYFQGNSAPDKSGLPSDRFSAERTGGSVSTLTIQRTQQEDSAVYLCASSKPLLGAGFFGQGTRLTVV.

The CDR3 is CASSQGVRGLHGYTF. The CDR3 nucleotides read TGCGCCAGCAGTCAAGGGGTCAGGGGGCTACATGGCTACACCTTC. The chain joins TRBV23-1 to TRBJ1-2; TRBD1 aligns across 8 bases. TRBV23-1 counts as an open reading frame of uncertain function. This CDR3 has 15 residues. J gave up 6 bases and V 2 bases, and 8 bases lay outside the gene matches.

This clone was seen a handful of times. This sequence joins TRBV7-9 and TRBJ1-4; D may be TRBD1 (6 bases). The germline V gene encodes CDR1 SEHNR and CDR2 FQNEAQ (reference sequence). The CDR3 loop spans 15 amino acids. Trimming took 5 bases from V and 6 from J, leaving 16 bases between them. The CDR3: CASSQRSPGDEKLFF. The CDR3 DNA reads as TGTGCCAGCAGCCAAAGGAGTCCAGGGGATGAAAAACTGTTTTTT.

J is TRBJ2-1 and V is TRBV30; possibly TRBD2 for D (5 bases). V was shortened by 2 bases and J by 8 bases, with 13 bases between the two germline ends. In germline, CDR1 is GTSNPN, CDR2 SVGIG (reference sequence). The CDR3 extends over 13 amino acids. The CDR3 DNA sequence: TGTGCCTGGAGTAAATATGGGAGCGATGAGCAGTTCTTC. Its protein product is CAWSKYGSDEQFF.

This clone appeared a few times. The chain links TRBV9 to TRBJ2-3, with D possibly matching TRBD2 (5 bases). Trimming took off 2 bases at V and 0 bases at J, with 10 bases between the two ends. The CDR3 spans 15 residues. The germline V gene has CDR1 SGDLS and CDR2 YYNGEE. CDR3 residues: CASSVSGFSTDTQYF. As DNA, the CDR3 is TGTGCCAGCAGCGTCTCGGGATTTAGCACAGATACGCAGTATTTT.

This chain joins TRBV14 and TRBJ1-2; D unresolved. The CDR3 spans 17 residues. CDR1 and CDR2 (germline): SGHDN, FVKESK. Trimming pared 0 bases from V and 7 bases from J, leaving 21 bases between. The CDR3 bases are TGTGCCAGCAGCCAAGACCCCCCGGGCAGCGCACGGGGTGGCTACACCTTC. Translated, it gives CASSQDPPGSARGGYTF.

The chain uses TRBV6-6 and TRBJ1-1; the D gene is possibly TRBD1 (5 bases). Germline CDR1 reads MNHNY; CDR2 reads SVGAGI (reference sequence). V lost 4 bases to trimming and J lost 5 bases, with 11 bases between them. This CDR3 contains 13 residues. CDR3: CASSLTAGTEAFF. The CDR3, as DNA: TGTGCCAGCAGTTTGACAGCGGGGACTGAAGCTTTCTTT.

The chain couples TRBV6-6 to TRBJ2-7, with 13 bases that match TRBD2. The CDR3 runs 16 residues. The V gene end was trimmed by 5 bases and the J gene end by 2 bases; junction bases not matched to a gene: 6. Germline assignment: CDR1 MNHNY and CDR2 SVGAGI (reference sequence). Here the CDR3 reads CASSKRTSGGTYEQYF. The DNA of the CDR3 is TGTGCCAGCAGTAAACGGACTAGCGGGGGAACCTACGAGCAGTACTTC.

Concerning this clone: Other DNA sequences within the sample encode an identical CDR3. The V gene is TRBV5-5, the J gene TRBJ1-1, with 7 bases that match TRBD1. CDR1 and CDR2 (germline): SGHKS, YYEKEE (reference sequence). The CDR3 sequence is 13 residues long. Trimming at V came to 4 bases and at J to 4 bases, leaving 4 bases not matched to a gene. CDR3 sequence reads: CASSVDRVTEAFF. CDR3 DNA: TGTGCCAGCAGCGTCGACAGGGTCACTGAAGCTTTCTTT.

The chain carries TRBV25-1 and TRBJ1-5; D gene uncertain. From germline, CDR1 is MGHDK and CDR2 SYGVNS. The CDR3 is made up of 15 amino acids. With 3 bases removed from V and 5 bases from J, the gap between germline ends came to 14 bases. The CDR3 DNA reads TGTGCCAGCAGTGAGAGAGGGCCCGAGGATCAGCCCCAGCATTTT. It yields the protein CASSERGPEDQPQHF.

The rearrangement uses TRBV4-3 and TRBJ2-3, with D perhaps TRBD2 (6 bases). Trimming took 0 bases from V and 1 from J, leaving 11 bases between them. CDR1 and CDR2 from the germline V gene are LGHNA and YSLEER. This CDR3 comprises 16 residues. The DNA for the CDR3 is TGCGCCAGCAGCCAAGATGGAGGGTTTCGCACAGATACGCAGTATTTT. It codes for CASSQDGGFRTDTQYF.

V gene TRBV7-2 combines with J gene TRBJ1-4, with D possibly being TRBD1 (6 bases). The germline V gene has CDR1 SGHTA and CDR2 FQGNSA. The CDR3 spans 17 residues. The V gene lost 0 bases and the J gene lost 0 bases, with 11 bases spanning the gap. The CDR3 reads CASSLAGAAATNEKLFF. As DNA, the CDR3 is TGTGCCAGCAGCTTAGCGGGGGCAGCCGCAACTAATGAAAAACTGTTTTTT.

This chain uses TRBV5-4 with TRBJ2-5; a possible D gene is TRBD2 (6 bases). This CDR3 contains 14 residues. Germline V lookup: CDR1 SGHNT, CDR2 YYREEE (reference sequence). V lost 4 bases and J lost 10, with 20 bases in between. The CDR3 loop reads CASSPERAANVQYF. The CDR3 region has the DNA TGTGCCAGCAGCCCGGAGCGGGCCGCTAATGTCCAGTACTTC. The full variable domain, its missing parts supplied by reference TRBV5-4 and TRBJ2-5, is ETGVTQSPTHLIKTRGQQVTLRCSSQSGHNTVSWYQQALGQGPQFIFQYYREEENGRGNFPPRFSGLQFPNYSSELNVNALELDDSALYLCASSPERAANVQYFGPGTRLLVL.